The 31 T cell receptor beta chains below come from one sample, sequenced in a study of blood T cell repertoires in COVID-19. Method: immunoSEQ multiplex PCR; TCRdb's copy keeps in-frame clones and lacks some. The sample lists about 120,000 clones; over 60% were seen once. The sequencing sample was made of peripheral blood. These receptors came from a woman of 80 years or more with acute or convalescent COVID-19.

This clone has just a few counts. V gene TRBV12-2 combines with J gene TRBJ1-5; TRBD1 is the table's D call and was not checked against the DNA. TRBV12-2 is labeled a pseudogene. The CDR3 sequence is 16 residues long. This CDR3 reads CASRSTGPNSNQPQHF. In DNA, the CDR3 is TGTGCAAGTCGCTCTACAGGGCCGAATAGCAATCAGCCCCAGCATTTT.

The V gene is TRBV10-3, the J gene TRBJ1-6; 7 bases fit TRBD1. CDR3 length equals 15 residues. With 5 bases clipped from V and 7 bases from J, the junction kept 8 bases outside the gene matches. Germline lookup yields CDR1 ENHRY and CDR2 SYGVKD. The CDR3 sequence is CAISLDRNENSPLHF. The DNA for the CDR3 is TGTGCCATCAGTTTGGACAGGAATGAGAATTCACCCCTCCACTTT.

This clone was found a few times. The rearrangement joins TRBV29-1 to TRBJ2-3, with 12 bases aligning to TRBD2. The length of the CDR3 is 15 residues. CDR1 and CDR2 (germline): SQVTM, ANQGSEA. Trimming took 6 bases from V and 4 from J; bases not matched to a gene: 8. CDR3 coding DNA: TGCAGCGTGGCGACTAGCGGGAGCTCAGCAGATACGCAGTATTTT. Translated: CSVATSGSSADTQYF.

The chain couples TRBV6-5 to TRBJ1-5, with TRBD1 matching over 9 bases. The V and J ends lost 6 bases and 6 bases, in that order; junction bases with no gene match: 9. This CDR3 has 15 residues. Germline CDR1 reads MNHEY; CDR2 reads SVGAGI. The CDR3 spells CASSPLQGALQPQHF. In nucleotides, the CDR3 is TGTGCCAGCAGCCCCCTACAGGGGGCCCTTCAGCCCCAGCATTTT.

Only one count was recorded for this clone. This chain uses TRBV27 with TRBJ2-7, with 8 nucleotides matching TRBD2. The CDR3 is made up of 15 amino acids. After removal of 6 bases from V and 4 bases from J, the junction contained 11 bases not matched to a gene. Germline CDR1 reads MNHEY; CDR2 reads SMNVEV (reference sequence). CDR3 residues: CASRATGTSPYEQYF. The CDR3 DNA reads TGTGCCAGCAGAGCCACCGGGACTAGTCCATACGAGCAGTACTTC.

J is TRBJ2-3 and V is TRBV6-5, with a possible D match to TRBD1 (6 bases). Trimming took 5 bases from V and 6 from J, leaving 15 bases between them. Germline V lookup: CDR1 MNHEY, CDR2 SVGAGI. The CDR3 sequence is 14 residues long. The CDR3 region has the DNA TGTGCCAGCAGTCCGCAGGGGCTGAGGGATACGCAGTATTTT. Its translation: CASSPQGLRDTQYF.

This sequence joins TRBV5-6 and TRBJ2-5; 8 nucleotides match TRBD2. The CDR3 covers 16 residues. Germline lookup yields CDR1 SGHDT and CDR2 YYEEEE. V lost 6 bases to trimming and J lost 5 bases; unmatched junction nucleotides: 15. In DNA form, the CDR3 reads TGTGCCAGCACCTCCCGGGGGGGTCTGGCCCGGGAGACCCAGTACTTC. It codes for CASTSRGGLARETQYF.

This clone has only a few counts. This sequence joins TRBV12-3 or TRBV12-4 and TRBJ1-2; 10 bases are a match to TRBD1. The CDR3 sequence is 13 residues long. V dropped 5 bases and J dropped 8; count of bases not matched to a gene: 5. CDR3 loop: CASSTDRGYGYTF. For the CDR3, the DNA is TGTGCCAGCAGTACGGACAGGGGGTACGGCTACACCTTC.

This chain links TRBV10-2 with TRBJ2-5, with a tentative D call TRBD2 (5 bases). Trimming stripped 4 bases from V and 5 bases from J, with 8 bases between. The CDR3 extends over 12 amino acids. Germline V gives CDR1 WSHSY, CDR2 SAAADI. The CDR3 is CASSGLAETQYF. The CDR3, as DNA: TGCGCCAGCAGTGGCCTAGCCGAGACCCAGTACTTC.

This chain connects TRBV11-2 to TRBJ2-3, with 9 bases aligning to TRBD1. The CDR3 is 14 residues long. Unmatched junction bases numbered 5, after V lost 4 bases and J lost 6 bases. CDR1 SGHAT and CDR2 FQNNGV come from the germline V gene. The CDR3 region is CASSWTGAGDTQYF. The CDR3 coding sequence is TGTGCCAGCAGCTGGACAGGGGCCGGGGATACGCAGTATTTT.

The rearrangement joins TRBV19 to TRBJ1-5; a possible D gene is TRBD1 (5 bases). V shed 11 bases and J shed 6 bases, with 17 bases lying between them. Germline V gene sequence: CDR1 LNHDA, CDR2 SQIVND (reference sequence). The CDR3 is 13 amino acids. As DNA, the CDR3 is TGTGCCTGCTCGTGGGGCATGGGTCAGCCCCAGCATTTT. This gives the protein CACSWGMGQPQHF.

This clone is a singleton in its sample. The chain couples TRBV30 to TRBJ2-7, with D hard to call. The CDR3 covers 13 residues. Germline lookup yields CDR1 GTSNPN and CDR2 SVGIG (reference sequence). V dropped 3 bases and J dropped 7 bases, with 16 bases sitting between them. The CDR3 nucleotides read TGTGCCTGGAGCTTCGCGAGAGGTGGGGAGCAGTACTTC. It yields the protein CAWSFARGGEQYF.

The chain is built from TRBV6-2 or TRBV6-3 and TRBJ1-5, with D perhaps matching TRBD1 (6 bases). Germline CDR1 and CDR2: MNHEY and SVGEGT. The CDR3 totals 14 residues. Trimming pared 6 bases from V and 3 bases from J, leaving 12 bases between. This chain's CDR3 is CASSNRDTNQPQHF. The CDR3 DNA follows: TGTGCCAGCAGCAACCGGGACACCAATCAGCCCCAGCATTTT.

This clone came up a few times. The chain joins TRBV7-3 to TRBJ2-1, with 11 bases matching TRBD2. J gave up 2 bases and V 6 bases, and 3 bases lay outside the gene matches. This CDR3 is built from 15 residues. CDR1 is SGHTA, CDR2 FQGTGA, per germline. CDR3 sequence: CASSPSGGTYNEQFF. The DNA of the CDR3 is TGTGCCAGCAGTCCTAGCGGGGGGACCTACAATGAGCAGTTCTTC.

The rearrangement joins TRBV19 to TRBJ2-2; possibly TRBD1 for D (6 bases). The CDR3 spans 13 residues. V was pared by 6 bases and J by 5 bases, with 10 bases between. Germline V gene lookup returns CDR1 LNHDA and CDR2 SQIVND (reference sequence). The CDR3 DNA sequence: TGTGCCAGTAGAACAGGGTTGACCGGGGAGCTGTTTTTT. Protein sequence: CASRTGLTGELFF.

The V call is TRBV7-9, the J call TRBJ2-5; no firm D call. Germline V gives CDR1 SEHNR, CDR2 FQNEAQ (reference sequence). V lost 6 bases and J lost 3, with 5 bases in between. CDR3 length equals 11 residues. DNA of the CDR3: TGTGCCAGCAGTCGCGAAGAGACCCAGTACTTC. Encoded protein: CASSREETQYF.

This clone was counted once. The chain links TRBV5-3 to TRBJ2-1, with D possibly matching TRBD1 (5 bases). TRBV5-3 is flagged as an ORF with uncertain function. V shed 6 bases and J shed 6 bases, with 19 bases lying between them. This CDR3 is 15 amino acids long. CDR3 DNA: TGTGCCAGAACCTCTGACAGCCTTAACTCCAATGAGCAGTTCTTC. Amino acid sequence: CARTSDSLNSNEQFF.

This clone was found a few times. The CDR3: CASRPGGAWTGELFF. In DNA form, the CDR3 reads TGTGCCAGCAGACCTGGGGGGGCGTGGACCGGGGAGCTGTTTTTT. The chain employs TRBV6-2 or TRBV6-3 and TRBJ2-2, with D perhaps TRBD2 (7 bases). The CDR3 length is 15 residues. CDR1 is MNHEY and CDR2 is SVGEGT in the germline V gene. Trimming removed 6 bases at V and 5 bases at J, with 16 bases between.

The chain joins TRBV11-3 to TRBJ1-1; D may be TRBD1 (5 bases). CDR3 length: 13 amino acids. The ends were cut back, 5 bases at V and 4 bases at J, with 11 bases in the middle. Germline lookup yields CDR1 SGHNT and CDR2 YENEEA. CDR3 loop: CASSRDSSTEAFF. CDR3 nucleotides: TGTGCCAGCAGCCGTGACAGTTCCACTGAAGCTTTCTTT.

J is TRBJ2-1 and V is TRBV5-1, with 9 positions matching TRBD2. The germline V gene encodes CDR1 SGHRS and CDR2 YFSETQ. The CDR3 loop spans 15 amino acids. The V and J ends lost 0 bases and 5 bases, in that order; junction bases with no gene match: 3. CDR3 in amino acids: CASSLGLAVNNEQFF. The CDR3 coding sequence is TGCGCCAGCAGCTTGGGACTAGCGGTGAACAATGAGCAGTTCTTC.

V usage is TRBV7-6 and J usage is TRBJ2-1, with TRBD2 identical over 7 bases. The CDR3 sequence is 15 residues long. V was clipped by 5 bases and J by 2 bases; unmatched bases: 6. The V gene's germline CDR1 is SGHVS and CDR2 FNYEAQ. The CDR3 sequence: CASSGTGGAYNEQFF. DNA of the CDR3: TGTGCCAGCAGCGGCACGGGGGGAGCCTACAATGAGCAGTTCTTC.

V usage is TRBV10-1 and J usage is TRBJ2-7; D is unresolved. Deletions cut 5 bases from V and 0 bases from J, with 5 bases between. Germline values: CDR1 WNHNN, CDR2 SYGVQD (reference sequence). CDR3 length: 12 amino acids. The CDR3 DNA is TGCGCCAGCAGTCCCAACTCCTACGAGCAGTACTTC. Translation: CASSPNSYEQYF.

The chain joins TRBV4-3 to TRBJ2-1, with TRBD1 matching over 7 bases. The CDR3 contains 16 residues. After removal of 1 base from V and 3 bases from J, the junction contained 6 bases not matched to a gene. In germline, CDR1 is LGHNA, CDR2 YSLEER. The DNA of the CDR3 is TGCGCCAGCAGCCAAGCTACAGGGGACCTCTACAATGAGCAGTTCTTC. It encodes CASSQATGDLYNEQFF.

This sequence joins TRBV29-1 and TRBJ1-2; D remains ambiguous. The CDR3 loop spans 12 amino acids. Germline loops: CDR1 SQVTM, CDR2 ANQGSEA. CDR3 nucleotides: TGCGGCGCGTTCGGGAAAAATTATGGCTACACCTTC. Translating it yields CGAFGKNYGYTF.

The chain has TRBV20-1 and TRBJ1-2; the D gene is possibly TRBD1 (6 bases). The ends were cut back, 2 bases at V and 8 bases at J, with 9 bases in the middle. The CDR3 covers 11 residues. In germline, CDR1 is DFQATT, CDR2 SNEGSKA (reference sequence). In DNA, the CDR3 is TGCAGTGCTAGAACAGGGCCCGGCTACACCTTC. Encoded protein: CSARTGPGYTF.

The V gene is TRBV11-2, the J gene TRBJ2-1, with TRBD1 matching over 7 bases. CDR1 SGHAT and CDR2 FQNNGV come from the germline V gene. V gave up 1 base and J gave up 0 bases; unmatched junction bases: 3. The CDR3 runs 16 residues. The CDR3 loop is CASSLASGGSYNEQFF. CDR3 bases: TGTGCCAGCAGCTTAGCCTCAGGGGGCTCCTACAATGAGCAGTTCTTC.

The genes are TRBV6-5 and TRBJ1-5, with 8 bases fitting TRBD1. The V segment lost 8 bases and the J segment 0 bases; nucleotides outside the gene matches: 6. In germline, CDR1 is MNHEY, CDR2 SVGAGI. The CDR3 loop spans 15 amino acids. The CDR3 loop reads CASGQGAYSNQPQHF. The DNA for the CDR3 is TGTGCCAGCGGGCAGGGGGCCTATAGCAATCAGCCCCAGCATTTT.

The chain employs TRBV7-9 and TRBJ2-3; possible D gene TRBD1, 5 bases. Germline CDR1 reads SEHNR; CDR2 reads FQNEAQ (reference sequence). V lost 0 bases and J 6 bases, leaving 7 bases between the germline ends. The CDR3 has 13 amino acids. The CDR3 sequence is CASSLAGADTQYF. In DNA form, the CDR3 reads TGTGCCAGCAGCTTAGCAGGGGCGGATACGCAGTATTTT.

The CDR3 nucleotides read TGTGCTAGTGGTCCTGGATGGGCGGGTGGCTACACCTTC. This translates into CASGPGWAGGYTF. The rearrangement joins TRBV12-5 to TRBJ1-2; D is undetermined. CDR3 size: 13 residues. The germline gives CDR1 LGHNT, CDR2 FRNRAP. Trimming removed 5 bases at V and 7 bases at J, with 14 bases between. Combining the CDR3 with reference TRBV12-5 and TRBJ1-2 gives the whole variable domain DARVTQTPRHKVTEMGQEVTMRCQPILGHNTVFWYRQTMMQGLELLAYFRNRAPLDDSGMPKDRFSAEMPDATLATLKIQPSEPRDSAVYFCASGPGWAGGYTFGSGTRLTVV.

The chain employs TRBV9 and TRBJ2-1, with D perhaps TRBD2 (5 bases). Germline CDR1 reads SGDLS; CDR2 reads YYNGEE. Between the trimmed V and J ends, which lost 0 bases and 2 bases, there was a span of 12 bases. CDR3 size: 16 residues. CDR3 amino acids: CASSVDLLAPYNEQFF. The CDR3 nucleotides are TGTGCCAGCAGCGTAGACTTGCTAGCCCCCTACAATGAGCAGTTCTTC.

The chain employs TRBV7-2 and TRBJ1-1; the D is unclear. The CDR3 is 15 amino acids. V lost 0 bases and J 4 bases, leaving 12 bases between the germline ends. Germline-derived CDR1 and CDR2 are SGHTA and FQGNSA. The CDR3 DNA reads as TGTGCCAGCAGCTTAGCTGAGGGCACGGGCACTGAAGCTTTCTTT. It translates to CASSLAEGTGTEAFF.